This T cell receptor beta chain appears in the sequencing data of a study of shared clonotypes between healthy human individuals. The junction had 13 bases not matched to a gene; V was cut back by 5 bases and J by 0 bases. The CDR3 length is 19 residues. Germline values: CDR1 MNHEY, CDR2 SMNVEV (reference sequence). The naive CD8 population came from CD45RO-negative cells selected for CCR7, without terminally differentiated effector memory CD45RA+ cells. Adults of Caucasian background living in Nashville, Tennessee made up all donors. Once extracted for a subset, genomic DNA was divided evenly among several immunoSEQ plates. Profiled with immunoSEQ multiplex PCR; TCRdb holds only in-frame clones, not every one. The sample lists about 2.1 million clones, 85% to 95% occurring once. This clone came up once.

Material: naive CD8+ T cells from PBMCs. The chain employs TRBV27 and TRBJ2-6; 7 bases agree with TRBD1. The sequence came from a man younger than 30 in good health. Some clones in this sample may be carry-over from other donors' samples. This CDR3 is CASSVSGGQDYSGANVLTF. The CDR3 nucleotides read TGTGCCAGCAGTGTCTCAGGCGGACAGGATTACTCTGGGGCCAACGTCCTGACTTTC.